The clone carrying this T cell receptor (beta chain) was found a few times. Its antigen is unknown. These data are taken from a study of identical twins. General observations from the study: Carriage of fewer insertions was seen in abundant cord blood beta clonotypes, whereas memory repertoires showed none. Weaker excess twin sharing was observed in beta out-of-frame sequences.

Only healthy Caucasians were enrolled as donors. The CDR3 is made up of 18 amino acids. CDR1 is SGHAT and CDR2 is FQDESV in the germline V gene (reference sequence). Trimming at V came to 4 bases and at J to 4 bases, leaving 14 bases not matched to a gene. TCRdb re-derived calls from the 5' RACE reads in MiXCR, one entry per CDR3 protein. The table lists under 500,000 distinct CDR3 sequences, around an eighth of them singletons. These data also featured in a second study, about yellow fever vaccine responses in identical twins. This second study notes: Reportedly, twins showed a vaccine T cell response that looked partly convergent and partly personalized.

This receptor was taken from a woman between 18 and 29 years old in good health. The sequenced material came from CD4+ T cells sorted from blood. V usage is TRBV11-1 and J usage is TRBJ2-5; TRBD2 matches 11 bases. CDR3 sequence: CASSSSAVAGGPRETQYF. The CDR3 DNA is TGTGCCAGCAGCTCCTCAGCGGTAGCGGGAGGGCCCAGAGAGACCCAGTACTTC.